This T cell receptor (beta chain) was sequenced for a study of blood T cell repertoires in COVID-19. Germline lookup yields CDR1 MDHEN and CDR2 SYDVKM. Deletions cut 8 bases from V and 1 base from J, with 17 bases between. The CDR3 sequence is 15 residues long. Data came from immunoSEQ multiplex PCR; TCRdb stores just in-frame clones and leaves some out. The profile shows about 70,000 clones, about 80% of them singletons. This clonotype was sampled from a human donor in a cohort sampled during active COVID-19. This sequence joins TRBV28 and TRBJ1-1; no reliable D call. Sequenced input: peripheral blood. As DNA, the CDR3 is TGTGCCAGCCGCCCTATGAGCGGGCGGAACACTGAAGCTTTCTTT. Protein product: CASRPMSGRNTEAFF.